This TCR beta chain came from a study of blood T cells in healthy people across ages. A sample-barcoded 5' primer and a J-beta primer mix were used in a second PCR of about 7 to 12 cycles. Each CDR3 protein is one row after TCRdb ran MiXCR on the 5' RACE reads. Counted here are over 1,500,000 distinct CDR3 sequences, about two fifths occurring once; the ten biggest clones make up roughly 24%. This CDR3 is 14 amino acids long. V was pared by 6 bases and J by 1 base, with 12 bases between. Germline-derived CDR1 and CDR2 are MNHEY and SVGAGI. Every sample yielded at least 6.5 million isolated PBMCs. The sequence came from a human donor in good health. The V and J genes are TRBV6-5 and TRBJ2-5, with D tentatively TRBD1 (6 bases). The sample consisted of blood. CDR3 sequence reads: CASSPGTPQETQYF. CDR3 coding DNA: TGTGCCAGCAGCCCCGGGACACCCCAAGAGACCCAGTACTTC.